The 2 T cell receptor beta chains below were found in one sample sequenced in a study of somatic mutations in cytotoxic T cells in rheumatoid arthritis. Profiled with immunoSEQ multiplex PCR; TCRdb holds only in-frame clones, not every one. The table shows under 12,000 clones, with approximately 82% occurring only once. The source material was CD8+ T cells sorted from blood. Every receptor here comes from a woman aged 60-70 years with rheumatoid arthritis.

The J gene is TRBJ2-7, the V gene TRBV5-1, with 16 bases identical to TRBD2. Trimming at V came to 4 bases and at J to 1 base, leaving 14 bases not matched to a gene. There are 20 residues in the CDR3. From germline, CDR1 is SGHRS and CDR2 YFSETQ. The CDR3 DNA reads TGCGCCAGCAGCAGCCCGGGACTAGCGGGAGGGCCCGGCAATTCCTACGAGCAGTACTTC. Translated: CASSSPGLAGGPGNSYEQYF. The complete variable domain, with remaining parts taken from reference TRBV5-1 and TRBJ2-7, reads KAGVTQTPRYLIKTRGQQVTLSCSPISGHRSVSWYQQTPGQGLQFLFEYFSETQRNKGNFPGRFSGRQFSNSRSEMNVSTLELGDSALYLCASSSPGLAGGPGNSYEQYFGPGTRLTVT.

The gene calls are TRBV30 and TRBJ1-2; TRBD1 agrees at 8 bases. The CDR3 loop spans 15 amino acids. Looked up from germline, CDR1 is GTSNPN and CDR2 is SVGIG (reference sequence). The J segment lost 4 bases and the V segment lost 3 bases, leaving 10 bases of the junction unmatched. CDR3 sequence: CAWRDAGTGGYGYTF. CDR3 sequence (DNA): TGTGCCTGGAGGGACGCCGGGACAGGTGGCTATGGCTACACCTTC.